These 8 T cell receptor beta chains originate from one sample sequenced in a study of cytomegalovirus exposure and HLA in healthy donors. PCR primers comprised 60 Vbeta and 13 Jbeta primers. Profiling relied on immunoSEQ multiplex PCR, and the TCRdb table lists in-frame clones only, not all of them. The data contain over 150,000 clones, approximately 73% of them singletons. Sequenced: PBMCs. The source is a man aged 45-60 years in good health and CMV-seronegative.

Only one count was recorded for this clone. J is TRBJ2-1 and V is TRBV4-1, with 12 bases fitting TRBD2. Germline loops: CDR1 MGHRA, CDR2 YSYEKL. Trimming removed 2 bases from V and 4 bases from J; junction bases left unmatched: 9. The CDR3 totals 18 residues. The CDR3 DNA reads TGCGCCAGCAGCCAACGACTAGCGGGGGACCCTAAATACAATGAGCAGTTCTTC. Residues: CASSQRLAGDPKYNEQFF.

V and J are TRBV5-1 and TRBJ1-2; tentatively, D is TRBD1 (5 bases). The CDR3 sequence is 13 residues long. Germline-derived CDR1 and CDR2 are SGHRS and YFSETQ. Deletions cut 4 bases from V and 2 bases from J, with 9 bases between. DNA of the CDR3: TGCGCCAGCAGCGAACAGGACAACTATGGCTACACCTTC. Amino acid sequence: CASSEQDNYGYTF.

The rearrangement uses TRBV7-6 and TRBJ2-2; no definite D call. The V end lost 0 bases, the J end lost 0 bases, and 5 bases lay between the germline ends. The CDR3 has 15 residues. Germline V gene lookup returns CDR1 SGHVS and CDR2 FNYEAQ. The CDR3 DNA reads as TGTGCCAGCAGCTTAGCGTCAGCGAACACCGGGGAGCTGTTTTTT. Protein sequence: CASSLASANTGELFF.

The chain is built from TRBV6-5 and TRBJ2-7, with a possible D match to TRBD1 (6 bases). Trimming pared 6 bases from V and 1 base from J, leaving 16 bases between. The CDR3 has 15 amino acids. The germline CDR1 and CDR2 sequences are MNHEY and SVGAGI. This chain's CDR3 is CASRYNVRGSYEQYF. The CDR3 nucleotides are TGTGCCAGCAGATACAATGTCAGGGGATCCTACGAGCAGTACTTC.

The CDR3 loop is CASSQHNIEESNTGELFF. The DNA for the CDR3 is TGCGCCAGCAGCCAACATAACATCGAGGAATCGAACACCGGGGAGCTGTTTTTT. J is TRBJ2-2 and V is TRBV4-1; no clear D. The germline V gene encodes CDR1 MGHRA and CDR2 YSYEKL. Trimming removed 2 bases at V and 0 bases at J, with 16 bases between. The CDR3 extends over 18 amino acids.

The CDR3 DNA reads as TGTGCCAGCTCTCCCACCGCGGGGCAGTTTAATGAAAAACTGTTTTTT. It translates to CASSPTAGQFNEKLFF. The rearrangement links TRBV18 to TRBJ1-4; weak D call: TRBD1 (5 bases). The CDR3 consists of 16 residues. V dropped 6 bases and J dropped 4 bases, with 18 bases sitting between them. CDR1 KGHSH and CDR2 LQKENI come from the germline V gene.

The chain joins TRBV5-1 to TRBJ1-1, with TRBD1 identical over 9 bases. Germline V gives CDR1 SGHRS, CDR2 YFSETQ. J gave up 0 bases and V 4 bases, and 13 bases lay outside the gene matches. CDR3 length: 18 amino acids. CDR3 amino acids: CASSPSQGTGTMNTEAFF. The CDR3 nucleotides are TGCGCCAGCAGCCCATCCCAAGGGACAGGGACCATGAACACTGAAGCTTTCTTT. Full variable domain (outside the CDR3, taken from reference TRBV5-1 and TRBJ1-1): KAGVTQTPRYLIKTRGQQVTLSCSPISGHRSVSWYQQTPGQGLQFLFEYFSETQRNKGNFPGRFSGRQFSNSRSEMNVSTLELGDSALYLCASSPSQGTGTMNTEAFFGQGTRLTVV.

The rearrangement uses TRBV7-3 and TRBJ2-3, with 9 bases lining up with TRBD1. Losses at the gene ends were 5 bases for V and 5 bases for J; bases not matched to a gene: 5. The CDR3 totals 14 residues. Germline V gives CDR1 SGHTA, CDR2 FQGTGA. The CDR3 DNA sequence: TGTGCCAGCAGCGTAGGACAGGGGAAAGATACGCAGTATTTT. Protein: CASSVGQGKDTQYF.